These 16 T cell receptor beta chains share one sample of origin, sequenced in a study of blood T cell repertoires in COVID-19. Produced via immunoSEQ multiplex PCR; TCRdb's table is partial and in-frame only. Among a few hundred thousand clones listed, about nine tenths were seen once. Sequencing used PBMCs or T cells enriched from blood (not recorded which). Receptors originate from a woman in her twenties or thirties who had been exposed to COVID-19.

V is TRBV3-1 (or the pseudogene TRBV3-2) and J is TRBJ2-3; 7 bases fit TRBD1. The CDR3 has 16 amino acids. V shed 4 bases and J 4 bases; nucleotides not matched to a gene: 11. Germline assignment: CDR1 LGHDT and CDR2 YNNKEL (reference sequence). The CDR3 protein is CASSLNRGRKADTQYF. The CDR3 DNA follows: TGTGCCAGCAGCCTCAACAGGGGAAGAAAGGCAGATACGCAGTATTTT.

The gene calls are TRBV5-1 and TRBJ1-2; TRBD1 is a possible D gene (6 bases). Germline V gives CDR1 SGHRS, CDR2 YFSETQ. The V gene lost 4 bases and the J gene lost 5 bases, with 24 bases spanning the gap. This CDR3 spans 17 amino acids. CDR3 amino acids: CASSRVGQQGDGYGYTF. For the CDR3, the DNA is TGCGCCAGCAGCCGCGTTGGACAGCAAGGGGATGGGTATGGCTACACCTTC.

The CDR3 DNA is TGTGCCAGCAGAATAACCGGGGGGGAAAAACTGTTTTTT. It yields the protein CASRITGGEKLFF. This chain uses TRBV27 with TRBJ1-4; weak D call: TRBD1 (5 bases). The germline V gene encodes CDR1 MNHEY and CDR2 SMNVEV (reference sequence). The V end was cut by 6 bases, the J end by 8 bases, with 13 bases between. The CDR3 is 13 residues long.

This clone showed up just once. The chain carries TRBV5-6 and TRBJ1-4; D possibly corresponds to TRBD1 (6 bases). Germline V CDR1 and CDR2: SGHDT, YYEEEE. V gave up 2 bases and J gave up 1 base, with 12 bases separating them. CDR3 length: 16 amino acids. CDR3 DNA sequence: TGTGCCAGCAGCTTTCGACAGGTGGTAACTAATGAAAAACTGTTTTTT. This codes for CASSFRQVVTNEKLFF.

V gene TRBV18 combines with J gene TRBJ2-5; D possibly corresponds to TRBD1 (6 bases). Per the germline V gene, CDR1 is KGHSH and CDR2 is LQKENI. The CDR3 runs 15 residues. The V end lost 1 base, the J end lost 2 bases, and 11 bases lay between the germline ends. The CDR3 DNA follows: TGTGCCAGCTCACCACTGGACAGCCAGCAAGAGACCCAGTACTTC. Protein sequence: CASSPLDSQQETQYF.

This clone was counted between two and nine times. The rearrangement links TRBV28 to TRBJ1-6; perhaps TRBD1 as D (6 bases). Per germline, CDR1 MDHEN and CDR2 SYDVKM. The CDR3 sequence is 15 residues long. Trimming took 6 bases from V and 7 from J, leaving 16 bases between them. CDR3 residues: CASSPVPRGNSPLHF. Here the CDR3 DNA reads TGTGCCAGCAGCCCCGTACCTAGGGGGAATTCACCCCTCCACTTT.

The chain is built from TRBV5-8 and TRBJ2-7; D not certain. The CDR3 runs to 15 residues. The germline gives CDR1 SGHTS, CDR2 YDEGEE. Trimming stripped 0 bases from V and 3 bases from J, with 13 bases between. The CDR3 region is CASSLAMAEDYEQYF. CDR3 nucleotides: TGTGCCAGCAGCTTGGCAATGGCGGAAGACTACGAGCAGTACTTC.

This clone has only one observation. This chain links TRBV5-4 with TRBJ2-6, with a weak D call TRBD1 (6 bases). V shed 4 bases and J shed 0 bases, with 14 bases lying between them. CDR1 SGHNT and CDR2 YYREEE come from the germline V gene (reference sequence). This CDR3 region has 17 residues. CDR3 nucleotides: TGTGCCAGCAGCCCACAGGGAAGTCTCTCTGGGGCCAACGTCCTGACTTTC. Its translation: CASSPQGSLSGANVLTF.

CDR3: CSVQTGKVTNEKLFF. For the CDR3, the DNA is TGCAGCGTACAGACAGGGAAGGTCACTAATGAAAAACTGTTTTTT. J is TRBJ1-4 and V is TRBV29-1; 7 nucleotides align to TRBD1. The CDR3 totals 15 residues. Germline CDR1 is SQVTM and CDR2 is ANQGSEA. V lost 6 bases and J lost 2; bases outside the gene matches: 9.

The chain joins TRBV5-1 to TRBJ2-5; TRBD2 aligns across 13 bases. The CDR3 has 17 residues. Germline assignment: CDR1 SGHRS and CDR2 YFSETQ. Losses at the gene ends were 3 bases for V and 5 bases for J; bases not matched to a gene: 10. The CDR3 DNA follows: TGCGCCAGCAGCTCGGGACTAGCGGGGAACCTCAGGGAGACCCAGTACTTC. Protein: CASSSGLAGNLRETQYF. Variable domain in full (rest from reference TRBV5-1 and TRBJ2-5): KAGVTQTPRYLIKTRGQQVTLSCSPISGHRSVSWYQQTPGQGLQFLFEYFSETQRNKGNFPGRFSGRQFSNSRSEMNVSTLELGDSALYLCASSSGLAGNLRETQYFGPGTRLLVL.

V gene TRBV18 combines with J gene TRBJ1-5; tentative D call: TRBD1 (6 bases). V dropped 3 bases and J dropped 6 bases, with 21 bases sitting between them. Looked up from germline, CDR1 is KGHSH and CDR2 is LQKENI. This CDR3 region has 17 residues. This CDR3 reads CASSPGRDTLRRQPQHF. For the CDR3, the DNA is TGTGCCAGCTCACCGGGTAGGGACACTTTACGTCGTCAGCCCCAGCATTTT.

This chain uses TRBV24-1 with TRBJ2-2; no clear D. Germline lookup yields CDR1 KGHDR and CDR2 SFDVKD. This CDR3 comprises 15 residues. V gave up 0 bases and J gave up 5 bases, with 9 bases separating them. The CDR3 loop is CATSDLDFGTGELFF. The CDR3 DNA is TGTGCCACCAGTGATTTGGACTTTGGAACCGGGGAGCTGTTTTTT.

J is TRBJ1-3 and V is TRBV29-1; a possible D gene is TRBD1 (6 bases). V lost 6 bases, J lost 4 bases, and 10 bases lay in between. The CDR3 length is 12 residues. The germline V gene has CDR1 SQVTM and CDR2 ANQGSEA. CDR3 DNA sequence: TGCAGCGTAGAGACAGGAGGAAACACCATATATTTT. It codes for CSVETGGNTIYF.

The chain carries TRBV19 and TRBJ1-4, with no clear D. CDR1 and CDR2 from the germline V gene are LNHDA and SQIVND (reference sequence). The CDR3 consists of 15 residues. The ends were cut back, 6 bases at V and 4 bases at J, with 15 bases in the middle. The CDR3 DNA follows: TGTGCCAGTAGCCAGCTTACGGGTAATAATGAAAAACTGTTTTTT. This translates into CASSQLTGNNEKLFF.

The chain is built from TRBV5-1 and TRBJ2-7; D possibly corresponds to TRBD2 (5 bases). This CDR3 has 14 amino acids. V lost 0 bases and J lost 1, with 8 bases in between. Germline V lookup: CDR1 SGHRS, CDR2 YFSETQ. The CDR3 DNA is TGCGCCAGCAGCTTGGGCGGACTTTCCTACGAGCAGTACTTC. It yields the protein CASSLGGLSYEQYF.

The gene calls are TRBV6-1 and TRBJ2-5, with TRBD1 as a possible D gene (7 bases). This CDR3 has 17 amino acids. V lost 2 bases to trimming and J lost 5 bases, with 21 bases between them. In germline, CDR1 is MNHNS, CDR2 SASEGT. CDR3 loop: CASSERRGTVIAETQYF. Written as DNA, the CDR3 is TGTGCCAGCAGTGAAAGGAGGGGGACAGTTATCGCTGAGACCCAGTACTTC.